This T cell receptor beta chain was sequenced in a study of CXCR3-negative and CXCR3-positive naive CD8 T cells. Study-wide results and limits: Relative to CXCR3-negative naive cells, CXCR3-positive naive cells had more hydrophobic TRB CDR3s. Naive CXCR3-positive and CXCR3-negative cells shared TRBV-TRBJ usage; memory cells diverged. Naive subsets were similarly diverse, while memory CD8+ repertoires were much less diverse.

The method, 5' RACE with UMI labels, was used to prepare the TRB cDNA libraries. TCRdb reprocessed the 5' RACE reads and keeps a single row for each CDR3 protein, giving no DNA. This sample's clone table lists under 7,500 distinct CDR3 sequences. Per the germline V gene, CDR1 is MGHRA and CDR2 is YSYEKL. The CDR3 runs 13 residues. A remark on this clonotype: Its antigen is unidentified.

Sequences were obtained from naive CXCR3- CD8+ T cells from blood. Documented subset: CD45RO-CCR7+CD27+CD95- naive CD8+ T cells lacking CXCR3 (TNR3-). V is TRBV4-1 and J is TRBJ2-7; the D call of TRBD2 rests on TCRdb alone, since no DNA is present to check it. This TCR came from a human donor in good health. Some clones in this sample may be carry-over from other donors' samples. CDR3 amino acids: CASSHAGGDEQYF.